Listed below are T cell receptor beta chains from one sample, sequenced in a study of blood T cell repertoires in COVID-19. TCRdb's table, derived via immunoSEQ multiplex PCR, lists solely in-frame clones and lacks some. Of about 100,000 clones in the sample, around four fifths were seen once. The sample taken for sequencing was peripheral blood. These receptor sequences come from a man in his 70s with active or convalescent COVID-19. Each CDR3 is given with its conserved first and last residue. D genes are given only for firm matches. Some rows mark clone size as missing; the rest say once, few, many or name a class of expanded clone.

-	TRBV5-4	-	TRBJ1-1	CASSLNSEAFF	TGTGCCAGCAGCTTGAACAGTGAAGCTTTCTTT
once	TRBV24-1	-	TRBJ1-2	CATSDEQGTLYGYTF	TGTGCCACCAGTGACGAACAGGGTACCCTCTATGGCTACACCTTC
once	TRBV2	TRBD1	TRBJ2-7	CASSAQTGISSYEQYF	TGTGCCAGCAGTGCCCAGACAGGGATAAGCTCCTACGAGCAGTACTTC
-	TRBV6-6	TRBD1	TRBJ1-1	CASSQPGGKEAFF	TGTGCCAGCAGTCAACCAGGGGGCAAGGAAGCTTTCTTT
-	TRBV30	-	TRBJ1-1	CAWREVTLDEQGAFF	TGTGCCTGGAGGGAGGTAACACTGGACGAACAAGGAGCTTTCTTT
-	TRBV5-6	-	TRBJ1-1	CASSWWGGGEAFF	TGTGCCAGCAGCTGGTGGGGGGGTGGCGAAGCTTTCTTT
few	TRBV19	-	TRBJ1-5	CASSIGTISNQPQHF	TGTGCCAGTAGTATAGGAACAATTAGCAATCAGCCCCAGCATTTT
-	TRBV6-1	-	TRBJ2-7	CASSGIQGRITYEQYF	TGTGCCAGCAGTGGGATACAGGGCCGGATAACCTACGAGCAGTACTTC
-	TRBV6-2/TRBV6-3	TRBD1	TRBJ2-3	CASSQKGQGSTDTQYF	TGTGCCAGCAGTCAGAAAGGACAGGGGAGCACAGATACGCAGTATTTT
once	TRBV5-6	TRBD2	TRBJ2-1	CASNPGLVTWDEQFF	TGTGCCAGCAACCCGGGACTAGTGACTTGGGATGAGCAGTTCTTC
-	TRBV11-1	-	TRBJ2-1	CASSSNSIAGDNEQFF	TGTGCCAGCAGCTCGAACTCTATCGCAGGGGACAATGAGCAGTTCTTC
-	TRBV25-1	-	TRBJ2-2	CASSEFGQANTGELFF	TGTGCCAGCAGTGAATTTGGGCAGGCGAACACCGGGGAGCTGTTTTTT
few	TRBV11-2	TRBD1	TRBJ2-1	CASSRDRGVGYNEQFF	TGTGCCAGCAGCCGGGACAGGGGAGTGGGGTACAATGAGCAGTTCTTC
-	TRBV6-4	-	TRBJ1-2	CASSLPRGRMSNYGYTF	TGTGCCAGCAGTCTCCCTCGAGGGAGGATGAGTAACTATGGCTACACCTTC
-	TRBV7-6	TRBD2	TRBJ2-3	CASSLRGGTSGSTDTQYF	TGTGCCAGCAGCTTACGGGGGGGAACTAGCGGTTCCACAGATACGCAGTATTTT
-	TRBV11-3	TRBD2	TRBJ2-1	CASSLNSGLARNEQFF	TGTGCCAGCAGCCTTAACTCGGGACTAGCGCGTAATGAGCAGTTCTTC
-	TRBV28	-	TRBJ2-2	CASSLIVAANTGELFF	TGTGCCAGCAGTTTAATCGTAGCGGCGAACACCGGGGAGCTGTTTTTT
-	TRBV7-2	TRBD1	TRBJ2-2	CASSGRQGFGAGELFF	TGTGCCAGCAGCGGGCGACAGGGTTTTGGAGCCGGGGAGCTGTTTTTT
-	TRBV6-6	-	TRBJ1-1	CASTFSGNTEAFF	TGTGCCAGCACTTTCAGTGGGAACACTGAAGCTTTCTTT
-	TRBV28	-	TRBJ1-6	CASIAGVYNSPLHF	TGTGCCAGCATCGCGGGAGTTTATAATTCACCCCTCCACTTT
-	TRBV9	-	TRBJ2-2	CASSPLGRGELFF	TGTGCCAGCAGCCCTCTGGGGCGGGGGGAGCTGTTTTTT
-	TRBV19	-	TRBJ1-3	CASSMQGTAGNTIYF	TGTGCCAGTAGTATGCAGGGAACCGCTGGAAACACCATATATTTT
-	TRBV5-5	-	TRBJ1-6	CASSWGGDNSPLHF	TGTGCCAGCAGCTGGGGGGGGGATAATTCACCCCTCCACTTT